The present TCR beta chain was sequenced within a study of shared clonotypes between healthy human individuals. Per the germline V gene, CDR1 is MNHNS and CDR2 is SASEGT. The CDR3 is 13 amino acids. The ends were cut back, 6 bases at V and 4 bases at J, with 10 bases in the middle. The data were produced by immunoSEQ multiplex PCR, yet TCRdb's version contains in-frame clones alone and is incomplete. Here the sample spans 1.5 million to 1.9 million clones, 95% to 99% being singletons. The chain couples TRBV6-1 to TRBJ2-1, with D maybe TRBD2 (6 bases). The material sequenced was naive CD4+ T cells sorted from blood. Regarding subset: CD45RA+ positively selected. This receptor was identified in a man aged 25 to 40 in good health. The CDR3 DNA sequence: TGTGCCAGCAGCGGGGGACCGTACAATGAGCAGTTCTTC. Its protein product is CASSGGPYNEQFF.